The 26 T cell receptor beta chains listed next were all sequenced from one sample in a study of T cells in Graves' hyperthyroidism and ophthalmopathy. What was amplified from RNA transcripts were TCR beta CDR3 regions. First-round RT-PCR of the TCR CDR3 relied on the HTBI primer set. TCRdb reprocessed the multiplex PCR reads with MiXCR, giving one entry per CDR3 protein. This table has roughly 570,000 distinct CDR3 sequences, 46% appearing once. Sequencing input: peripheral blood or thyroid tissue (not recorded which). Receptors originate from an adult woman with Graves' disease, either hyperthyroidism or ophthalmopathy (not recorded which).

This rearrangement joins TRBV7-2 to TRBJ2-2; a possible D gene is TRBD2 (6 bases). This CDR3 comprises 13 residues. The germline V gene has CDR1 SGHTA and CDR2 FQGNSA. Deletions cut 5 bases from V and 6 bases from J, with 10 bases between. CDR3 sequence: CASSRWGAGELFF. CDR3 DNA: TGTGCCAGCAGCCGGTGGGGGGCCGGGGAGCTGTTTTTT.

This clonotype was counted a few times. This may stem from a read error, because a much larger clone lies one nucleotide away. The conserved final phenylalanine or tryptophan is absent from the CDR3, which likely points to a read error. This chain uses TRBV12-3 or TRBV12-4 with TRBJ1-2; 7 bases are shared with TRBD1. J gave up 4 bases and V 4 bases, and 15 bases lay outside the gene matches. The CDR3 loop spans 17 amino acids. The DNA of the CDR3 is TGTGCCAGCAGTTCAACAAACAGGGGAAGAAGCATCTATGGCTACACCCTC. Its translation is CASSSTNRGRSIYGYTL.

This clonotype was counted only a few times. This rearrangement joins TRBV11-2 to TRBJ2-7; D may be TRBD2 (6 bases). The V and J ends lost 10 bases and 7 bases respectively, with 26 bases between them. The CDR3 totals 15 residues. Germline V CDR1 and CDR2: SGHAT, FQNNGV. The CDR3 nucleotides are TGTGCCACCGGCATATCGGGACTGGGGTCTGGTGAGCAGTACTTC. Its protein is CATGISGLGSGEQYF.

This clonotype has just a few counts. The rearrangement uses TRBV10-3 and TRBJ2-3; D ambiguous. Between the trimmed V and J ends, which lost 4 bases and 4 bases, there was a span of 9 bases. Germline V lookup: CDR1 ENHRY, CDR2 SYGVKD. The CDR3 is 13 residues long. CDR3 sequence (DNA): TGTGCCATCAGTGCCCCACCGTCAGATACGCAGTATTTT. This sequence encodes CAISAPPSDTQYF.

The chain recombines TRBV7-2 with TRBJ1-1; 12 nucleotides line up with TRBD1. This CDR3 spans 17 amino acids. Germline V gene data show CDR1 as SGHTA and CDR2 as FQGNSA. Germline trimming cut 6 bases from V and 0 bases from J; bases unmatched to any gene: 8. Written as DNA, the CDR3 is TGTGCCAGCAGACCCACGGGGACAGGGGGCATGAACACTGAAGCTTTCTTT. It codes for CASRPTGTGGMNTEAFF.

This clonotype came up once. The chain joins TRBV10-3 to TRBJ2-5; TRBD1 matches 7 bases. Germline V lookup: CDR1 ENHRY, CDR2 SYGVKD. The CDR3 runs to 16 residues. V gave up 4 bases and J gave up 0 bases; unmatched junction bases: 8. The CDR3 spells CAISAKGTENQETQYF. The CDR3 DNA follows: TGTGCCATCAGTGCTAAGGGGACAGAGAACCAAGAGACCCAGTACTTC.

Ten or more counts support this clonotype. V and J are TRBV20-1 and TRBJ1-1; D is undetermined. Germline V gene sequence: CDR1 DFQATT, CDR2 SNEGSKA (reference sequence). This CDR3 spans 16 amino acids. V was clipped by 0 bases and J by 2 bases, with 16 bases between them. DNA for the CDR3: TGCAGTGCTAGAGATCCCCGGGTGACGGGTAACACTGAAGCTTTCTTT. Translated: CSARDPRVTGNTEAFF.

This clonotype has ten or more counts. The chain joins TRBV7-2 to TRBJ2-5, with 10 positions matching TRBD2. Germline CDR1 SGHTA, CDR2 FQGNSA. The trim removed 2 bases at V and 5 bases at J, leaving 8 bases unmatched. The CDR3 runs 16 residues. The CDR3 is CASSLRSGRAGETQYF. The CDR3 DNA follows: TGTGCCAGCAGCTTACGGAGCGGGAGGGCCGGGGAGACCCAGTACTTC.

This clonotype was recorded many times. V is TRBV5-1 and J is TRBJ2-5, with 7 bases matching TRBD1. Germline V gene lookup returns CDR1 SGHRS and CDR2 YFSETQ. J gave up 5 bases and V 0 bases, and 4 bases lay outside the gene matches. This CDR3 region has 14 residues. The CDR3 region has the DNA TGCGCCAGCAGCTTGGCCGACAGGGAGGAGACCCAGTACTTC. As protein: CASSLADREETQYF. The full variable domain, its missing parts supplied by reference TRBV5-1 and TRBJ2-5, is KAGVTQTPRYLIKTRGQQVTLSCSPISGHRSVSWYQQTPGQGLQFLFEYFSETQRNKGNFPGRFSGRQFSNSRSEMNVSTLELGDSALYLCASSLADREETQYFGPGTRLLVL.

The V gene is TRBV7-2, the J gene TRBJ2-6, with a weak D call TRBD1 (6 bases). CDR1 SGHTA and CDR2 FQGNSA come from the germline V gene. This CDR3 region has 18 residues. V gave up 1 base and J gave up 3 bases, with 16 bases separating them. This chain's CDR3 is CASSLDTGTPRGANVLTF. CDR3 nucleotide sequence: TGTGCCAGCAGCTTAGACACAGGGACCCCTCGTGGGGCCAACGTCCTGACTTTC.

This clonotype was detected only a few times. This chain links TRBV24-1 with TRBJ1-1; possible D gene TRBD1, 6 bases. This CDR3 comprises 13 residues. V gave up 10 bases and J gave up 6 bases, with 17 bases separating them. CDR1 KGHDR and CDR2 SFDVKD come from the germline V gene. CDR3 bases: TGTGCCACTACGGACAGACGTTTCGCTGAAGCTTTCTTT. Translation gives CATTDRRFAEAFF.

The CDR3 loop reads CASSPRQGSQAFF. The CDR3, as DNA: TGTGCCAGCAGCCCGCGACAGGGGTCTCAAGCTTTCTTT. V is TRBV11-2 and J is TRBJ1-1; 8 positions agree with TRBD1. CDR1 SGHAT and CDR2 FQNNGV come from the germline V gene. V gave up 5 bases and J gave up 9 bases; unmatched junction bases: 8. The length of the CDR3 is 13 residues.

The CDR3 spells CASTLSQTFRGYTF. In DNA form, the CDR3 reads TGTGCCAGTACCCTCAGTCAAACCTTCAGGGGCTACACCTTC. The V gene is TRBV7-8, the J gene TRBJ1-2, with D hard to call. The germline V gene has CDR1 SGHVS and CDR2 FQNEAQ. Trimming took 9 bases from V and 8 from J, leaving 22 bases between them. The CDR3 contains 14 residues.

On this clonotype itself: It may be a read error: a sequence one base away is much more abundant. The chain uses TRBV6-5 and TRBJ2-7, with 9 positions matching TRBD2. Unmatched junction bases numbered 9, after V lost 5 bases and J lost 4 bases. Germline CDR1 is MNHEY and CDR2 is SVGAGI. The CDR3 contains 15 residues. DNA of the CDR3: TGTGCCAGCAGTGTAGCTCCTGGACTAGCGTACGAGCAGTACTTC. Amino acids: CASSVAPGLAYEQYF.

The sample holds many counts of this clonotype. The V and J genes are TRBV2 and TRBJ1-6; the D is unclear. Between the trimmed V and J ends, which lost 6 bases and 2 bases, there was a span of 14 bases. The CDR3 is 16 residues long. Germline loops: CDR1 SNHLY, CDR2 FYNNEI. For the CDR3, the DNA is TGTGCCAGCAGGAGATTCATTGGAACCTATAATTCACCCCTCCACTTT. Amino acids: CASRRFIGTYNSPLHF.

This sequence joins TRBV7-3 and TRBJ1-2; D gene unclear. The CDR3 totals 13 residues. The germline V gene encodes CDR1 SGHTA and CDR2 FQGTGA. With 1 base removed from V and 4 bases from J, the gap between germline ends came to 7 bases. The CDR3 sequence: CASSLRIGYGYTF. The CDR3 DNA reads TGTGCCAGCAGCTTAAGGATCGGCTATGGCTACACCTTC.

V and J are TRBV10-3 and TRBJ2-5; D assignment may be TRBD1 or TRBD2 (5 bases each). Germline lookup yields CDR1 ENHRY and CDR2 SYGVKD. The CDR3 loop spans 14 amino acids. Trimming pared 2 bases from V and 3 bases from J, leaving 10 bases between. The CDR3 reads CAISEEGPKETQYF. In nucleotides, the CDR3 is TGTGCCATCAGTGAGGAGGGGCCAAAAGAGACCCAGTACTTC.

This clonotype was seen more than once but under ten times. The chain couples TRBV2 to TRBJ1-5; D might be TRBD1 (6 bases). This CDR3 region has 13 residues. The germline CDR1 and CDR2 sequences are SNHLY and FYNNEI. With 8 bases removed from V and 4 bases from J, the gap between germline ends came to 12 bases. The CDR3 reads CASGWGPNQPQHF. As DNA, the CDR3 is TGTGCCAGCGGATGGGGGCCAAATCAGCCCCAGCATTTT.

The V gene is TRBV2, the J gene TRBJ2-7, with 7 bases fitting TRBD1. Germline V gene sequence: CDR1 SNHLY, CDR2 FYNNEI. The CDR3 loop spans 18 amino acids. The V and J ends lost 2 bases and 7 bases, in that order; junction bases with no gene match: 20. The CDR3 DNA sequence: TGTGCCAGCAGTGAACGGGACAGCCTACAGGGGATTATCGGTGAGCAGTACTTC. The encoded protein is CASSERDSLQGIIGEQYF.

This rearrangement joins TRBV28 to TRBJ2-2; a possible D gene is TRBD1 (5 bases). Germline loops: CDR1 MDHEN, CDR2 SYDVKM. Trimming took 10 bases from V and 0 from J, leaving 12 bases between them. The length of the CDR3 is 14 residues. The CDR3 sequence is CAILDTTNTGELFF. The DNA of the CDR3 is TGTGCCATCTTGGACACAACGAACACCGGGGAGCTGTTTTTT.

The chain carries TRBV10-3 and TRBJ2-7, with D perhaps matching TRBD1 (7 bases). Germline CDR1 and CDR2: ENHRY and SYGVKD. V lost 4 bases to trimming and J lost 6 bases, with 19 bases between them. This CDR3 contains 15 residues. The CDR3 protein is CAISGGAGGSREQYF. For the CDR3, the DNA is TGTGCCATCAGTGGAGGGGCAGGGGGGTCGCGCGAGCAGTACTTC.

This clonotype was counted ten times or more. V and J are TRBV10-3 and TRBJ1-1; TRBD1 matches at 7 bases. The CDR3 extends over 13 amino acids. Trimming at V came to 11 bases and at J to 0 bases, leaving 6 bases not matched to a gene. Per germline, CDR1 ENHRY and CDR2 SYGVKD. The CDR3 nucleotides are TGTGCCGCCCGGGACAGCATGAACACTGAAGCTTTCTTT. Protein: CAARDSMNTEAFF.

This clonotype was counted at least ten times. The CDR3 sequence is CASSLEQASFYEQYF. DNA of the CDR3: TGTGCCAGCAGCTTAGAACAGGCGTCGTTCTACGAGCAGTACTTC. The rearrangement links TRBV11-2 to TRBJ2-7; weak D call: TRBD1 (5 bases). Per the germline V gene, CDR1 is SGHAT and CDR2 is FQNNGV. CDR3 length: 15 amino acids. The germline V and J ends were trimmed by 0 bases and 3 bases, with 12 bases remaining between them.

The V gene is TRBV20-1, the J gene TRBJ2-7, with 8 bases that match TRBD1. From germline, CDR1 is DFQATT and CDR2 SNEGSKA (reference sequence). V lost 6 bases to trimming and J lost 4 bases; unmatched junction nucleotides: 8. The CDR3 sequence is 13 residues long. The CDR3 sequence is CSAPDRVSYEQYF. In DNA, the CDR3 is TGCAGTGCGCCGGACAGGGTTTCGTACGAGCAGTACTTC.

This chain joins TRBV19 and TRBJ2-2, with a possible D match to TRBD2 (6 bases). Germline CDR1 reads LNHDA; CDR2 reads SQIVND (reference sequence). Trimming pared 1 base from V and 3 bases from J, leaving 12 bases between. The CDR3 sequence is 16 residues long. The CDR3 sequence is CASSIVSGTDTGELFF. The CDR3 DNA reads as TGTGCCAGTAGTATAGTTTCCGGGACTGACACCGGGGAGCTGTTTTTT.

V is TRBV20-1 and J is TRBJ1-2, with TRBD1 identical over 7 bases. V was pared by 6 bases and J by 4 bases, with 14 bases of the junction left unmatched. CDR1 is DFQATT and CDR2 is SNEGSKA in the germline V gene (reference sequence). The CDR3 contains 15 residues. This CDR3 is CSALRGDSLSYGYTF. CDR3 DNA sequence: TGCAGTGCGTTGCGGGGGGACAGCCTCTCCTATGGCTACACCTTC.